This is a list of T cell receptor beta chains from one sample in a study of blood T cell repertoires in COVID-19. Produced via immunoSEQ multiplex PCR; TCRdb's table is partial and in-frame only. The repertoire holds roughly 98,000 clones, 85% to 95% seen once, with under 7.5% in the top ten. Material: peripheral blood. Source of these receptors: a woman aged 55-75 years with active COVID-19. CDR3s include the opening cysteine and the closing phenylalanine or tryptophan. Fields, in order: CDR3 DNA, CDR3 protein, J gene, V gene, D gene, clone size. D genes are given only for firm matches. Size values are once, few and many counts, or a class for expanded clones, and some rows have none.

CDR3 DNA: TGTGCCTGGACTGCGGGACTAGCGGGAGTTTTTACCGGGGAGCTGTTTTTT
CDR3 protein: CAWTAGLAGVFTGELFF
J gene: TRBJ2-2
V gene: TRBV30
D gene: TRBD2
clone size: .

CDR3 DNA: TGTGCCAGCAGCATCCAACCCGGGGAGGGGACTGAAGCTTTCTTT
CDR3 protein: CASSIQPGEGTEAFF
J gene: TRBJ1-1
V gene: TRBV3-1/TRBV3-2
D gene: .
clone size: .

CDR3 DNA: TGTGCCAGCAGATCGGACAGGGTCTTGGACGAGCAGTACTTC
CDR3 protein: CASRSDRVLDEQYF
J gene: TRBJ2-7
V gene: TRBV5-6
D gene: TRBD1
clone size: .

CDR3 DNA: TGTGCCAGCAGTAACCTGACAGGGAAGAAGGCTAAGAGGTCCTACGAGCAGTACTTC
CDR3 protein: CASSNLTGKKAKRSYEQYF
J gene: TRBJ2-7
V gene: TRBV28
D gene: TRBD1
clone size: once

CDR3 DNA: TGTGCCAGCTCACCAGCGGGGGCGAACACTGAAGCTTTCTTT
CDR3 protein: CASSPAGANTEAFF
J gene: TRBJ1-1
V gene: TRBV18
D gene: .
clone size: once

CDR3 DNA: TGTGCCACCAGTGATTCTTCCGGGGTTGTAGATACGCAGTATTTT
CDR3 protein: CATSDSSGVVDTQYF
J gene: TRBJ2-3
V gene: TRBV24-1
D gene: .
clone size: .

CDR3 DNA: TGTGCCAGCAGCTTCTTGTCCCAAGAGACCCAGTACTTC
CDR3 protein: CASSFLSQETQYF
J gene: TRBJ2-5
V gene: TRBV5-6
D gene: .
clone size: .

CDR3 DNA: TGTGCCAGCGGACTTCCGGGGACAGGGCTACACGAGCAGTACTTC
CDR3 protein: CASGLPGTGLHEQYF
J gene: TRBJ2-7
V gene: TRBV6-5
D gene: TRBD1
clone size: .

CDR3 DNA: TGTGCCAGCTCACCATTAGCCCGACTCAGGGTGCAGGATCAGCCCCAGCATTTT
CDR3 protein: CASSPLARLRVQDQPQHF
J gene: TRBJ1-5
V gene: TRBV18
D gene: .
clone size: .

CDR3 DNA: TGTGCCAGCTCGCTACTGGCAGATACGCAGTATTTT
CDR3 protein: CASSLLADTQYF
J gene: TRBJ2-3
V gene: TRBV18
D gene: .
clone size: .

CDR3 DNA: TGCGCCAGCAGCCAAAAGAGGACTAGCGGGAGCGACGACGAGCAGTACTTC
CDR3 protein: CASSQKRTSGSDDEQYF
J gene: TRBJ2-7
V gene: TRBV4-1
D gene: TRBD2
clone size: .

CDR3 DNA: TGTGCCAGCAGCCCCGGGACAGAGAATTCACCCCTCCACTTT
CDR3 protein: CASSPGTENSPLHF
J gene: TRBJ1-6
V gene: TRBV7-2
D gene: TRBD1
clone size: .

CDR3 DNA: TGCGCCAGCAGTCGCGGGATACCCTACGAGCAGTACTTC
CDR3 protein: CASSRGIPYEQYF
J gene: TRBJ2-7
V gene: TRBV23-1
D gene: .
clone size: .

CDR3 DNA: TGCAGCGTTGAAGTACCAGGGATCACCTACAATGAGCAGTTCTTC
CDR3 protein: CSVEVPGITYNEQFF
J gene: TRBJ2-1
V gene: TRBV29-1
D gene: .
clone size: .

CDR3 DNA: TGTGCCAGCAGCCAAGGGAAGAGGGCGAATATTGGAAACACCATATATTTT
CDR3 protein: CASSQGKRANIGNTIYF
J gene: TRBJ1-3
V gene: TRBV3-1/TRBV3-2
D gene: .
clone size: .

CDR3 DNA: TGCGCCAGCAGCTTACTAGCGGGGAGCTCCTACAATGAGCAGTTCTTC
CDR3 protein: CASSLLAGSSYNEQFF
J gene: TRBJ2-1
V gene: TRBV5-1
D gene: TRBD2
clone size: .

CDR3 DNA: TGCGCCAGCAGCGCTCCCTTGGTGCAGGGGGCCGTATTCGGCGATACGCAGTATTTT
CDR3 protein: CASSAPLVQGAVFGDTQYF
J gene: TRBJ2-3
V gene: TRBV5-1
D gene: TRBD1
clone size: .

CDR3 DNA: TGTGCCAGCAGCCTGGACGGGGACACTGAAGCTTTCTTT
CDR3 protein: CASSLDGDTEAFF
J gene: TRBJ1-1
V gene: TRBV28
D gene: .
clone size: once

CDR3 DNA: TGTGCCAGCAGTCAACCCGCTTCGGGAGGTGCCTCCGGGGAGCTGTTTTTT
CDR3 protein: CASSQPASGGASGELFF
J gene: TRBJ2-2
V gene: TRBV6-6
D gene: TRBD2
clone size: .

CDR3 DNA: TGCGCCAGCAGCCAAGAAGGGGGGGTCTCCTATAATTCACCCCTCCACTTT
CDR3 protein: CASSQEGGVSYNSPLHF
J gene: TRBJ1-6
V gene: TRBV4-3
D gene: .
clone size: once

CDR3 DNA: TGTGCCAGCAGCTTAACAGGACCCGTCTCTGGAAACACCATATATTTT
CDR3 protein: CASSLTGPVSGNTIYF
J gene: TRBJ1-3
V gene: TRBV11-3
D gene: .
clone size: .

CDR3 DNA: TGTGCCAGCAGCCAAGATTGGGCAGGGAGGGAGCAGTACTTC
CDR3 protein: CASSQDWAGREQYF
J gene: TRBJ2-7
V gene: TRBV3-1/TRBV3-2
D gene: .
clone size: .